The 2 T cell receptor beta chains below were found in one sample sequenced in a study of cytomegalovirus exposure and HLA in healthy donors. The PCR ran on 60 Vbeta and 13 Jbeta primers. The data were produced by immunoSEQ multiplex PCR, yet TCRdb's version contains in-frame clones alone and is incomplete. The profile shows under 150,000 clones, 75% to 80% of them singletons. What was sequenced was PBMCs. These receptors came from a woman aged 40 to 49 in good health and CMV-seropositive.

The V call is TRBV16, the J call TRBJ1-5, with TRBD1 matching 8 bases. The V gene's germline CDR1 is KGHSY and CDR2 FQNENV. This CDR3 has 16 amino acids. J gave up 5 bases and V 0 bases, and 6 bases lay outside the gene matches. CDR3 sequence (DNA): TGTGCCAGCAGCCAATCAGGACAGGGTGACGATCAGCCCCAGCATTTT. Translation: CASSQSGQGDDQPQHF.

This clone was picked up a small number of times. This sequence joins TRBV5-1 and TRBJ2-5; TRBD2 agrees at 9 bases. The J segment lost 5 bases and the V segment lost 3 bases, leaving 5 bases of the junction unmatched. CDR1 and CDR2 (germline): SGHRS, YFSETQ. There are 14 residues in the CDR3. The CDR3 here is CASSSGLAGETQYF. As DNA, the CDR3 is TGCGCCAGCAGCTCGGGACTAGCTGGGGAGACCCAGTACTTC. Filled out from reference TRBV5-1 and TRBJ2-5, the complete variable domain reads KAGVTQTPRYLIKTRGQQVTLSCSPISGHRSVSWYQQTPGQGLQFLFEYFSETQRNKGNFPGRFSGRQFSNSRSEMNVSTLELGDSALYLCASSSGLAGETQYFGPGTRLLVL.